This T cell receptor beta chain was sequenced during a study of blood T cell repertoires in COVID-19. Study overall: Nucleic acid was either cDNA or gDNA, and it came from T cells, B-cell-depleted T cells, or PBMCs.

CDR3 length: 16 residues. In germline, CDR1 is SNHLY, CDR2 FYNNEI. The V segment lost 0 bases and the J segment 9 bases; nucleotides outside the gene matches: 8. Per the study methods: Amplified reference gene primers provided the basis for estimating nucleated cell counts. Profiled with immunoSEQ multiplex PCR; TCRdb holds only in-frame clones, not every one. Clone size and the V and J calls come from that table; the DNA yielded D and trimming. The profile covers 200,000 to 250,000 clones, with 86% appearing a single time and 12% taken by the ten largest. The chain recombines TRBV2 with TRBJ1-6; the match to TRBD1 covers 7 bases. Sequenced sample: peripheral blood. The sequence came from a man older than 75 with acute or convalescent COVID-19. The CDR3 sequence: CASSEAGGYVSSPLHF. In DNA, the CDR3 is TGTGCCAGCAGTGAAGCAGGGGGCTATGTGAGTTCACCCCTCCACTTT.